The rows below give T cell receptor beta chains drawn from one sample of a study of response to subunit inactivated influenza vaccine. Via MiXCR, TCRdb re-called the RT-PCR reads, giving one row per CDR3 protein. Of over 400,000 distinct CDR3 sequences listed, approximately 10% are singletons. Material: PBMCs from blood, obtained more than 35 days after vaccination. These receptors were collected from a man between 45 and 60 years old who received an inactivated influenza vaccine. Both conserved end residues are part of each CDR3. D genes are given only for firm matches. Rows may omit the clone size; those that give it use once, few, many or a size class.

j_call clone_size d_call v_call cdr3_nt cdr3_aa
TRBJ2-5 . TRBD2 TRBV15 TGTGCCACCAGCAAAAAGCGGGAGCGCCAAGAGACCCAGTACTTC CATSKKRERQETQYF
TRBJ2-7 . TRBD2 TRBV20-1 TGCAGTGCTCGAAAGACTAGCGGGGTCCTATACGAGCAGTACTTC CSARKTSGVLYEQYF
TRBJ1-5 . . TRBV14 TGTGCCAGCAGCAGTTACAGGGTGCCGGGACAGCCCCAGCATTTT CASSSYRVPGQPQHF
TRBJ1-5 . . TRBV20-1 TGCAGTGCTAGTTCTAGGGGTTTCAATCAGCCCCAGCATTTT CSASSRGFNQPQHF
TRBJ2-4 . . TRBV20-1 TGCAGTGCTAGTAGTAGCGTGACAGGATACATTCAGTACTTC CSASSSVTGYIQYF
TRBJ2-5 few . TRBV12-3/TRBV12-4 TGTGCCAGCAGTCTCAGCGGACCGTACCAAGAGACCCAGTACTTC CASSLSGPYQETQYF
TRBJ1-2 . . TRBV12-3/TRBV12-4 TGTGCCAGCAGTGCCGAAGTAACAGCTAACTATGGCTACACCTTC CASSAEVTANYGYTF
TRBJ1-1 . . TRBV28 TGTGCCAGCAGTTTAACAGGAATAACAGCTTTCTTT CASSLTGITAFF
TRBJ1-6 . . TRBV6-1 TGTGCCAGCAGCTCAGGGCTGGACAATTCACCCCTCCACTTT CASSSGLDNSPLHF
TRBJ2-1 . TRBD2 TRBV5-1 TGCGCCAGCAGCCAACTTGGTCTGGGGAGGGGATACAATGAGCAGTTCTTC CASSQLGLGRGYNEQFF
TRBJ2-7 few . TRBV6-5 TGTGCCAGCAGTTACTCGACACAGGGCTACGAGCAGTACTTC CASSYSTQGYEQYF
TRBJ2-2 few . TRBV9 TGTGCCAGCAGCGTACGCTTGTTTGGACAGAACACCGGGGAGCTGTTTTTT CASSVRLFGQNTGELFF
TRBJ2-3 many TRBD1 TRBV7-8 TGTGCCAGCAGAAACGGGACAGGGCTGAATACGCAGTATTTT CASRNGTGLNTQYF
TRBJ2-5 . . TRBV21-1 TGTGCCAGCCCTAGACGCGAAGAGACCCAGTACTTC CASPRREETQYF
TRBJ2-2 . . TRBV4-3 TGCGCCAGCAGCCAAGATTGGCCGAGACTCGGGGAGCTGTTTTTT CASSQDWPRLGELFF
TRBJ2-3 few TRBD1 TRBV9 TGTGCCAGCAGCGCGGACAGGGGAGGAGATACGCAGTATTTT CASSADRGGDTQYF
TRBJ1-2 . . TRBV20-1 TGCAGTGCTAGCTTACAAGTTGGCTATGGCTACACCTTC CSASLQVGYGYTF
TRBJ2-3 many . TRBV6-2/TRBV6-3 TGTGCCAGCAGTTCGGGGGTAAATACGCAGTATTTT CASSSGVNTQYF
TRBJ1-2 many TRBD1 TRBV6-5 TGTGCCAGCAGTTCGACAGGGGGAAACTATGGCTACACCTTC CASSSTGGNYGYTF
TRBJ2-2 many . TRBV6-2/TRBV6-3 TGTGCCGGGAGCGCTCACGGGGAGCTGTTTTTT CAGSAHGELFF
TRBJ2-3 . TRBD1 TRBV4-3 TGCGCCAGCAGCTCCACCCCTCGACAGGGTGTGAGCACAGATACGCAGTATTTT CASSSTPRQGVSTDTQYF
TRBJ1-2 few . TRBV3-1 TGTGCCAGCAGCCCGTACGGACAGAACTATGGCTACACCTTC CASSPYGQNYGYTF
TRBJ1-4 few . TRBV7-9 TGTGCCAGCAGCTTGACAGCCCGGGATGAAAAACTGTTTTTT CASSLTARDEKLFF
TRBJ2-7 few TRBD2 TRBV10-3 TGTGCCATCAGTGCGCATACTAGCGGGAGTTTCTACGAGCAGTACTTC CAISAHTSGSFYEQYF
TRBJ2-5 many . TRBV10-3 TGTGCCATCAGTGTGGGGAAGCAAGAGACCCAGTACTTC CAISVGKQETQYF
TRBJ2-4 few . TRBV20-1 TGCAGTGCTAGAGACGACTCCCTTAAGTCCCTAGCCAAAAACATTCAGTACTTC CSARDDSLKSLAKNIQYF
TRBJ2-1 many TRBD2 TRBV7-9 TGTGCCAGCAGCGTAGGGACTAGCGGGTTCTATGAGCAGTTCTTC CASSVGTSGFYEQFF
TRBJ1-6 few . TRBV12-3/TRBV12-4 TGTGCCAGCAGGAAACAGGGTGTGCGGAATTCACCCCTCCACTTT CASRKQGVRNSPLHF
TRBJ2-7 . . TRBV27 TGTGCCAGCAGTTTATTAGGGAATACGGCCTACGAGCAGTACTTC CASSLLGNTAYEQYF
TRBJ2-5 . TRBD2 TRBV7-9 TGTGCCAGCAGCTTGGCTAGCGGGAGGGTAGAGACCCAGTACTTC CASSLASGRVETQYF
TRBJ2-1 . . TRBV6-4 TGTGCCAGCAGTTTAGAACTAGCTGCCTACAATGAGCAGTTCTTC CASSLELAAYNEQFF
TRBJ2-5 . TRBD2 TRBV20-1 TGCAGTGCTAGAGATTCGGGAGGAGGAGAGACCCAGTACTTC CSARDSGGGETQYF
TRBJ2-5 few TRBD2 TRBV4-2 TGTGCCAGCAGCCAAACTAGCGGTCTAATTGAGACCCAGTACTTC CASSQTSGLIETQYF
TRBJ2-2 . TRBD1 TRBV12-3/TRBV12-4 TGTGCCAGCAGTTACGCCGCAGGGGGATCCGGGGAGCTGTTTTTT CASSYAAGGSGELFF
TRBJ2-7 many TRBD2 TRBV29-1 TGCAGCGTACTCCCCGCCTGGACTAGCGGGAGAGGCGAGCAGTACTTC CSVLPAWTSGRGEQYF
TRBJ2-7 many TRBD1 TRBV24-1 TGTGCCACCAGTGAACGACAGGGTTACCTTAGCTCCTACGAGCAGTACTTC CATSERQGYLSSYEQYF
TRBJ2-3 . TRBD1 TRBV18 TGTGCCAGCTCACCACTATGGACAGGAGAGTCAGATACGCAGTATTTT CASSPLWTGESDTQYF
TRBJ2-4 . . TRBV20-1 TGCAGTGCCGCCTTTTCAGCCAAAAACATTCAGTACTTC CSAAFSAKNIQYF
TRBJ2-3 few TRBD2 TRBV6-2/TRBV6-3 TGTGCCAGCAGTTACCTCGGCGGGACTACGGCTACGCAGTATTTT CASSYLGGTTATQYF
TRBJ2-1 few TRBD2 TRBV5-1 TGCGCCAGCAGCTTGGAGGCGGGACTAGGAAGGTATGAGCAGTTCTTC CASSLEAGLGRYEQFF
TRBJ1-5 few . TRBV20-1 TGCAGTGCTAGGCCTACGGCAGGGCTAAGCAATCAGCCCCAGCATTTT CSARPTAGLSNQPQHF
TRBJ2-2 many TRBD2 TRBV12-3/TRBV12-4 TGTGCCAGCAGGCCGGGAGGCCCACCCGGGGAGCTGTTTTTT CASRPGGPPGELFF